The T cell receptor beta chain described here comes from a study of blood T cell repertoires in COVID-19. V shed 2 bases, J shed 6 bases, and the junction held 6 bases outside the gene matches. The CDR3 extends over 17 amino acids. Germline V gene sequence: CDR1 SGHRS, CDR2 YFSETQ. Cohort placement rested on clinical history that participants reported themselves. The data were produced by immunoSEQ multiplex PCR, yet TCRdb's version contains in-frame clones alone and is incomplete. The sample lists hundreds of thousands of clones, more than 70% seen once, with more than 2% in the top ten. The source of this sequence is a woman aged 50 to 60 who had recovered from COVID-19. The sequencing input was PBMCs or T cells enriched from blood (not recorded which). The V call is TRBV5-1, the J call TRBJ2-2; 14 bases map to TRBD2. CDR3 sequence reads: CASSLYPGLAGAGELFF. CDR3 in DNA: TGCGCCAGCAGCTTATATCCGGGACTAGCGGGAGCCGGGGAGCTGTTTTTT. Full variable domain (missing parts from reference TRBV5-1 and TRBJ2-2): KAGVTQTPRYLIKTRGQQVTLSCSPISGHRSVSWYQQTPGQGLQFLFEYFSETQRNKGNFPGRFSGRQFSNSRSEMNVSTLELGDSALYLCASSLYPGLAGAGELFFGEGSRLTVL.